These 23 T cell receptor beta chains originate from one sample sequenced in a study of breast tumors, draining lymph nodes, adjacent tissues. TCRdb re-analysed the multiplex PCR reads in MiXCR, keeping a single row per CDR3 protein. The sample lists 100,000 or so distinct CDR3 sequences, around 20% occurring once. The lymph nodes were axillary draining lymph nodes from breast cancer patients. The source material was axillary lymph node tissue. The receptors were sampled from a female donor with breast cancer. Some clones in this sample may be carry-over from other donors' samples.

In its sample, this clonotype was seen many times. The V and J genes are TRBV6-1 and TRBJ2-5; the D is unclear. The V gene lost 1 base and the J gene lost 1 base, with 7 bases spanning the gap. The CDR3 length is 14 residues. Germline V gives CDR1 MNHNS, CDR2 SASEGT. The CDR3, as DNA: TGTGCCAGCAGTGAAGGGAACGGCCAAGAGACCCAGTACTTC. This codes for CASSEGNGQETQYF.

About this clonotype: A much larger clone lies one base from this, so it may be a read error. The missing conserved phenylalanine or tryptophan at the end of this CDR3 makes a read error likely. The CDR3 DNA reads TGCAGTGCTAACAGGGCCGACTATAATTCACCCCTCCACCTT. Translated: CSANRADYNSPLHL. The chain has TRBV20-1 and TRBJ1-6; D possibly corresponds to TRBD1 (6 bases). V was cut by 4 bases and J by 3 bases, with 10 bases left in between. The CDR3 contains 14 residues. Germline V lookup: CDR1 DFQATT, CDR2 SNEGSKA (reference sequence).

Note on this clonotype: This may arise from a read error, as a much more abundant clone is one base away. The chain recombines TRBV2 with TRBJ2-3, with D maybe TRBD1 (6 bases). V lost 4 bases and J lost 7, with 15 bases in between. The CDR3 is 14 amino acids. The V gene's germline CDR1 is SNHLY and CDR2 FYNNEI. CDR3 amino acids: CASSASIGGNTQYF. The CDR3 DNA is TGTGCCAGCAGTGCCTCGATAGGGGGTAATACGCAGTATTTT. Full variable domain (remainder filled in from reference TRBV2 and TRBJ2-3): EPEVTQTPSHQVTQMGQEVILRCVPISNHLYFYWYRQILGQKVEFLVSFYNNEISEKSEIFDDQFSVERPDGSNFTLKIRSTKLEDSAMYFCASSASIGGNTQYFGPGTRLTVL.

Notes on this clonotype: A much larger clone differs from this one at a single base, so this may be a read error. J is TRBJ2-7 and V is TRBV28; 7 bases agree with TRBD2. Losses at the gene ends were 8 bases for V and 4 bases for J; bases not matched to a gene: 8. This CDR3 contains 13 residues. Germline CDR1 reads MDHEN; CDR2 reads SYDVKM. CDR3 coding DNA: TGTGCCAGCGGTCTCCGGACTAGTTACGAGCAGTACTTC. Its translation: CASGLRTSYEQYF.

Points on this clonotype: The CDR3 does not close with the conserved phenylalanine or tryptophan, likely indicating a read error. The chain carries TRBV28 and TRBJ1-2; D call uncertain. V shed 5 bases and J shed 0 bases, with 19 bases lying between them. Germline-derived CDR1 and CDR2 are MDHEN and SYDVKM. This CDR3 has 17 residues. The CDR3 reads CASSEAGNIYSNYGYTS. CDR3 nucleotides: TGTGCCAGCAGTGAAGCCGGGAACATATACTCTAACTATGGCTACACCTCC.

This clonotype was seen repeatedly, ten times or more. This chain links TRBV7-8 with TRBJ1-2, with TRBD1 matching over 10 bases. This CDR3 has 16 residues. The junction had 13 bases not matched to a gene; V was cut back by 5 bases and J by 7 bases. Germline CDR1 reads SGHVS; CDR2 reads FQNEAQ. The CDR3 DNA is TGTGCCAGCAGCAAGTGGGACAGGGGAGGATTGGGTGGCTACACCTTC. It codes for CASSKWDRGGLGGYTF.

This clonotype was seen at least ten times. The J gene is TRBJ2-2, the V gene TRBV6-2 or TRBV6-3, with D perhaps TRBD1 (6 bases). The CDR3 has 14 amino acids. Trimming pared 5 bases from V and 5 bases from J, leaving 12 bases between. Germline CDR1 and CDR2: MNHEY and SVGEGT. The CDR3: CASSRPRGTGELFF. The DNA of the CDR3 is TGTGCCAGCAGTCGACCCAGGGGAACCGGGGAGCTGTTTTTT.

This clonotype has more than one count but fewer than ten. The rearrangement joins TRBV5-5 to TRBJ2-3; perhaps TRBD1 as D (5 bases). V lost 2 bases and J lost 2, with 12 bases in between. The CDR3 length is 15 residues. Germline V lookup: CDR1 SGHKS, CDR2 YYEKEE (reference sequence). In nucleotides, the CDR3 is TGTGCCAGCAGCTTTACAGGAGAAGCCACAGATACGCAGTATTTT. Encoded protein: CASSFTGEATDTQYF. Full variable domain (missing parts from reference TRBV5-5 and TRBJ2-3): DAGVTQSPTHLIKTRGQQVTLRCSPISGHKSVSWYQQVLGQGPQFIFQYYEKEERGRGNFPDRFSARQFPNYSSELNVNALLLGDSALYLCASSFTGEATDTQYFGPGTRLTVL.

The rearrangement joins TRBV3-1 to TRBJ2-3, with unresolved D. The CDR3 consists of 12 residues. Germline CDR1 LGHDT, CDR2 YNNKEL (reference sequence). Trimming stripped 0 bases from V and 3 bases from J, with 1 base between. The CDR3 coding sequence is TGTGCCAGCAGCCAAGAAACAGATACGCAGTATTTT. Translating gives CASSQETDTQYF.

This clonotype was recorded many times. The rearrangement joins TRBV7-3 to TRBJ2-3; D possibly matches TRBD1 or TRBD2 (5 bases each). Germline V gives CDR1 SGHTA, CDR2 FQGTGA. This CDR3 region has 14 residues. V lost 5 bases and J 3 bases, leaving 12 bases between the germline ends. The CDR3 is CASSEGSQTDTQYF. The CDR3 DNA is TGTGCCAGCAGCGAGGGGAGCCAGACAGATACGCAGTATTTT.

The V and J genes are TRBV24-1 and TRBJ2-3, with D possibly being TRBD1 (5 bases). With 2 bases removed from V and 2 bases from J, the gap between germline ends came to 10 bases. The CDR3 contains 15 residues. From germline, CDR1 is KGHDR and CDR2 SFDVKD. The CDR3 DNA reads as TGTGCCACCAGTGATTACAGGCACTACACAGATACGCAGTATTTT. Amino acids: CATSDYRHYTDTQYF.

This clonotype was found a few times. The CDR3: CASSIQSLSGANVLTF. In nucleotides, the CDR3 is TGCGCCAGCAGCATACAAAGCCTCTCTGGGGCCAACGTCCTGACTTTC. This sequence joins TRBV5-1 and TRBJ2-6; unclear D gene. CDR3 size: 16 residues. Trimming pared 4 bases from V and 0 bases from J, leaving 11 bases between. Germline CDR1 and CDR2: SGHRS and YFSETQ.

As regards this clonotype: No conserved phenylalanine or tryptophan ends this CDR3, so it is likely a read error. The V gene is TRBV5-6, the J gene TRBJ2-7, with TRBD2 as a possible D gene (5 bases). The CDR3 contains 15 residues. Germline assignment: CDR1 SGHDT and CDR2 YYEEEE. The CDR3 DNA reads TGTGCCGGCAGCTTGGTATTCCGAGGGTTCGACGAGCAGTACTTG. Translated: CAGSLVFRGFDEQYL.

This clonotype was detected only a few times. This chain links TRBV27 with TRBJ2-3; D possibly corresponds to TRBD1 (5 bases). The CDR3 totals 15 residues. Trimming pared 4 bases from V and 2 bases from J, leaving 13 bases between. Germline CDR1 MNHEY, CDR2 SMNVEV (reference sequence). This CDR3 reads CASSSTASTTDTQYF. The CDR3 region has the DNA TGTGCCAGCAGTTCGACAGCATCGACCACAGATACGCAGTATTTT.

Points on this clonotype: A much larger clone lies one base from this, so it may be a read error. The CDR3 region has the DNA TGTGCCAGCGGTCCCCATACAGGGGGCATAGGGCAGCCCCAGCATTTT. Its translation: CASGPHTGGIGQPQHF. The chain couples TRBV6-6 to TRBJ1-5, with TRBD1 identical over 9 bases. Germline values: CDR1 MNHNY, CDR2 SVGAGI (reference sequence). The CDR3 contains 16 residues. Unmatched junction bases numbered 15, after V lost 8 bases and J lost 7 bases.

This clonotype was seen repeatedly, ten times or more. The chain's CDR3 is CASSWSGNTGELFF. The DNA of the CDR3 is TGTGCCAGCAGCTGGTCAGGGAACACCGGGGAGCTGTTTTTT. This rearrangement joins TRBV5-8 to TRBJ2-2; D remains ambiguous. The CDR3 sequence is 14 residues long. Between the trimmed V and J ends, which lost 3 bases and 1 base, there was a span of 7 bases. Germline V gene sequence: CDR1 SGHTS, CDR2 YDEGEE.

Comments on this clonotype: The conserved closing phenylalanine or tryptophan is absent in this CDR3, likely reflecting a read error. This rearrangement joins TRBV6-5 to TRBJ1-6, with D unresolved. Trimming removed 6 bases at V and 11 bases at J, with 11 bases between. Germline lookup yields CDR1 MNHEY and CDR2 SVGAGI. The CDR3 runs to 12 residues. In nucleotides, the CDR3 is TGTGCCAGCAGCCCGCGGGCCCCACCCCTCCACTCT. This gives the protein CASSPRAPPLHS.

In its sample, this clonotype was seen many times. The genes are TRBV5-8 and TRBJ2-7, with D possibly TRBD2 on 6 matching bases. CDR1 is SGHTS, CDR2 YDEGEE, per germline. CDR3 size: 12 residues. The ends were cut back, 4 bases at V and 7 bases at J, with 12 bases in the middle. The CDR3 here is CASSRPGEEQYF. The CDR3 DNA is TGTGCCAGCAGCCGGCCGGGGGAAGAGCAGTACTTC.

This clonotype was observed many times. V gene TRBV10-3 combines with J gene TRBJ1-2, with 8 bases identical to TRBD1. J lost 8 bases, V lost 3 bases, and 5 bases had no gene match. Germline V CDR1 and CDR2: ENHRY, SYGVKD. This CDR3 has 13 residues. CDR3: CAISEGTGRGYTF. CDR3 nucleotides: TGTGCCATCAGTGAAGGGACAGGAAGGGGCTACACCTTC.

The chain carries TRBV5-1 and TRBJ1-1; a possible D gene is TRBD1 (5 bases). Germline CDR1 SGHRS, CDR2 YFSETQ. Trimming shortened V by 4 bases and J by 3 bases, and 7 bases separated the two germline ends. This CDR3 comprises 12 residues. CDR3 region: CASSGAHTEAFF. The CDR3, as DNA: TGCGCCAGCAGCGGGGCTCACACTGAAGCTTTCTTT.

The table lists this clonotype with many counts. The chain employs TRBV4-1 and TRBJ1-2, with D hard to call. V was clipped by 2 bases and J by 8 bases, with 6 bases between them. The CDR3 covers 11 residues. From germline, CDR1 is MGHRA and CDR2 YSYEKL. CDR3 in DNA: TGCGCCAGCAGCCAATCGGACGGCTACACCTTC. Amino acid sequence: CASSQSDGYTF.

This chain uses TRBV15 with TRBJ2-3; TRBD2 aligns across 11 bases. The trim removed 5 bases at V and 1 base at J, leaving 11 bases unmatched. Germline V gives CDR1 LNHNV, CDR2 YYDKDF (reference sequence). This CDR3 comprises 18 residues. The CDR3 loop reads CATSGASLAGAGTDTQYF. CDR3 sequence (DNA): TGTGCCACCAGCGGAGCTTCACTAGCGGGAGCGGGCACAGATACGCAGTATTTT.

The chain employs TRBV18 and TRBJ2-1, with 9 bases that match TRBD2. After removal of 3 bases from V and 4 bases from J, the junction contained 7 bases not matched to a gene. The CDR3 is made up of 16 amino acids. CDR1 KGHSH and CDR2 LQKENI come from the germline V gene. The CDR3 reads CASSPRSSGGYNEQFF. The CDR3 DNA reads as TGTGCCAGCTCACCTAGGTCGAGCGGGGGGTACAATGAGCAGTTCTTC.